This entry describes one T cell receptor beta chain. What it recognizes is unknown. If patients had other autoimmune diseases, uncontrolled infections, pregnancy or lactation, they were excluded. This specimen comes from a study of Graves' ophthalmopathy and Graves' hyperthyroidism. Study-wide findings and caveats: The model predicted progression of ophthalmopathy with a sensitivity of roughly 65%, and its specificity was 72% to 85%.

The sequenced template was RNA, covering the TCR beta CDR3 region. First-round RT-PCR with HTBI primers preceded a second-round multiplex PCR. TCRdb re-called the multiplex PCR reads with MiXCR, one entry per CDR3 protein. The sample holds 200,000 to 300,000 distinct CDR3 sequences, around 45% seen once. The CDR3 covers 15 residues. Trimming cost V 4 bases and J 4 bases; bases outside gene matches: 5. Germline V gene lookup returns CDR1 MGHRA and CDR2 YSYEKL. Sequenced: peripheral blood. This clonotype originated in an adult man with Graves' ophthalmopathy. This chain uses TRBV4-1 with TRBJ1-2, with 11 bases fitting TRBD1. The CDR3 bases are TGCGCCAGCAGCCCAACGGACAGGGGGCTCTATGGCTACACCTTC. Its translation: CASSPTDRGLYGYTF.